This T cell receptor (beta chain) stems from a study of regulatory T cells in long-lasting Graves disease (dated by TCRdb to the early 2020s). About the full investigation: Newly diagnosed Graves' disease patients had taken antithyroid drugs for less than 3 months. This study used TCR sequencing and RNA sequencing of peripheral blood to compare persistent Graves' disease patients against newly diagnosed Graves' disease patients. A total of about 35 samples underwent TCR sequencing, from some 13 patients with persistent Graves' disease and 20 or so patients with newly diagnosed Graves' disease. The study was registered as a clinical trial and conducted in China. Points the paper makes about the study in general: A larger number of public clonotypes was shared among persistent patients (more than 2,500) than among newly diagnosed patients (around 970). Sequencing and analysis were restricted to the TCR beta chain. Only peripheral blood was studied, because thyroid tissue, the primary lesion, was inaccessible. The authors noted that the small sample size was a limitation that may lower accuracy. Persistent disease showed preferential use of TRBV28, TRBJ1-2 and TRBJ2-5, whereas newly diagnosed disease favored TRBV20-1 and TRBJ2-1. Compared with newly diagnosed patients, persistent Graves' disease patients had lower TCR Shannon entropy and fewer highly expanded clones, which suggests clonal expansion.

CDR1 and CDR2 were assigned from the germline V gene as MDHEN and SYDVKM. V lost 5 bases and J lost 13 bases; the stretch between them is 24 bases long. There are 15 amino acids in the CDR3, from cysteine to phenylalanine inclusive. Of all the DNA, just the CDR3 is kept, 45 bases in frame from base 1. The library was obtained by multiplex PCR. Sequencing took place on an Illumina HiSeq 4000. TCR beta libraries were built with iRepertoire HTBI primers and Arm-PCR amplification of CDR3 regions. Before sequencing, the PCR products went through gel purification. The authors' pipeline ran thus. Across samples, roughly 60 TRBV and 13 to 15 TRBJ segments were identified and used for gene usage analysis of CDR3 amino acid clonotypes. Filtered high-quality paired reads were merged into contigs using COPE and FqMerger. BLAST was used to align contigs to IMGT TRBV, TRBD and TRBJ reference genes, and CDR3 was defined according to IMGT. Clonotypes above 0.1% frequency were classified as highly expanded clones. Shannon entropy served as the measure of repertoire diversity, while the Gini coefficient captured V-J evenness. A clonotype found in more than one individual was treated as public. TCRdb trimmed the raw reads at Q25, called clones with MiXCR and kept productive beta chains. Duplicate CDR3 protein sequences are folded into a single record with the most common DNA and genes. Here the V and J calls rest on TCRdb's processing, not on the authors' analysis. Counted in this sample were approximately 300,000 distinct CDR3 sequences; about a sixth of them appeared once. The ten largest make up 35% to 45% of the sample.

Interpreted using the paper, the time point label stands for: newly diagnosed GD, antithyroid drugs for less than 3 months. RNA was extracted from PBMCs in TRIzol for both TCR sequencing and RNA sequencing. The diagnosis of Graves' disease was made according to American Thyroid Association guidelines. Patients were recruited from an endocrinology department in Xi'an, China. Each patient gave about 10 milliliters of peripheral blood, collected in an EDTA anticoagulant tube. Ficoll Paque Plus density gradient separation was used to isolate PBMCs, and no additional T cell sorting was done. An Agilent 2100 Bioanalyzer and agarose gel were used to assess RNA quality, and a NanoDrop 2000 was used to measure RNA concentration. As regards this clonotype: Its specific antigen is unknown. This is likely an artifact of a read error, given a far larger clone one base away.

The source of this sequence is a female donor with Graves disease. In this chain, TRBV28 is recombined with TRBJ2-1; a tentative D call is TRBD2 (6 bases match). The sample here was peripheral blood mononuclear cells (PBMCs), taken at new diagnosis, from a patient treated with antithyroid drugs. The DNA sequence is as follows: TGTGCCAGCAGTCCCGGGGCACTAGCCAAAAACATTCAGTTCTTC. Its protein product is CASSPGALAKNIQFF.